This T cell receptor beta chain was identified in a study of T cells expressing NK-cell markers. Study-wide context: Seven donors tested HCMV-seropositive and one tested seronegative among the eight sequenced.

Germline lookup yields CDR1 LNHDA and CDR2 SQIVND (reference sequence). The CDR3 extends over 15 amino acids. TCRdb re-analyzed the 5' RACE reads; it lists each CDR3 protein once, without DNA. Its table lists about 260,000 distinct CDR3 sequences. The chain carries TRBV19 and TRBJ2-7; there is no DNA to check the TCRdb D call of TRBD2. This clonotype was obtained from a young man in good health. Sequencing was done on a sample of blood T cells: a sorted CD56 or NKG2C T cell subset, CD4+ or CD8+ T cells, or bulk PBMC T cells (not recorded which). CDR3 sequence: CASTPPGLADYEQYF.